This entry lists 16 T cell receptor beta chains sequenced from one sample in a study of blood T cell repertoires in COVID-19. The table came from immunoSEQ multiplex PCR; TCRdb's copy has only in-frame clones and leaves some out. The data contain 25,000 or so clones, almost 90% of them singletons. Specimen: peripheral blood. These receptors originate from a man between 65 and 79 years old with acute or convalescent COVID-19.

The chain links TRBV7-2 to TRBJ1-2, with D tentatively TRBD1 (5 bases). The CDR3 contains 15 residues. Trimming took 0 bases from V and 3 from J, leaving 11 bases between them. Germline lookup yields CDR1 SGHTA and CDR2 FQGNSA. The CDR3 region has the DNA TGTGCCAGCAGCTTAGCGTCGGCAGGGTACTATGGCTACACCTTC. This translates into CASSLASAGYYGYTF.

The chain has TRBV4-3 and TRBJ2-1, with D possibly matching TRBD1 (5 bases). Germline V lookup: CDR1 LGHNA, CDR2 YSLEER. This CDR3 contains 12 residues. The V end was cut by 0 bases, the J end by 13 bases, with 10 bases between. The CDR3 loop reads CASSQDGTGQFF. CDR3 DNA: TGCGCCAGCAGCCAAGATGGAACAGGACAGTTCTTC.

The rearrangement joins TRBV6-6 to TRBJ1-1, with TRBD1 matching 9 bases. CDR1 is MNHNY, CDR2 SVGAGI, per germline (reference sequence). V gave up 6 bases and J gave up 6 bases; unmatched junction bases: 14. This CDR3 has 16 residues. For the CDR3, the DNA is TGTGCCAGCAGAATACCAGCCCGGACAGGGGACCCTGAAGCTTTCTTT. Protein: CASRIPARTGDPEAFF.

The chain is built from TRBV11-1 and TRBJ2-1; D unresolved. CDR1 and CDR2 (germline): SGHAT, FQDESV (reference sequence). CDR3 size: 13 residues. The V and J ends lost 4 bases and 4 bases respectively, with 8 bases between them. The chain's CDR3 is CASSSRGYNEQFF. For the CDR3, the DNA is TGTGCCAGCAGCTCGCGTGGTTACAATGAGCAGTTCTTC.

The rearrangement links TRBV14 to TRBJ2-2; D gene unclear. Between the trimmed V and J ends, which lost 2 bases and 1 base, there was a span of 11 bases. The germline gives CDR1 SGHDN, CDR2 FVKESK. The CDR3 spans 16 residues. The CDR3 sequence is CASSQNQVRNTGELFF. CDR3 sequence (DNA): TGTGCCAGCAGCCAAAACCAGGTACGGAACACCGGGGAGCTGTTTTTT.

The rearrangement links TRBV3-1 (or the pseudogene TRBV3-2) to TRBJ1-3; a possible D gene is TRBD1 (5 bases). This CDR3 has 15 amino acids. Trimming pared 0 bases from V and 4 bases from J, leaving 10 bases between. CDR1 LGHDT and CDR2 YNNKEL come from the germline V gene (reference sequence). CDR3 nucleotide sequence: TGTGCCAGCAGCCAAGAAAGGGGCGCCGGAAACACCATATATTTT. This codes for CASSQERGAGNTIYF.

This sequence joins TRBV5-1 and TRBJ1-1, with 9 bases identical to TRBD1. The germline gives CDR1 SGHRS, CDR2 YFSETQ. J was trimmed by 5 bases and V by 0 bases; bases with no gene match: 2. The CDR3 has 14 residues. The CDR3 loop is CASSLDRGQTEAFF. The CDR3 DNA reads TGCGCCAGCAGCTTGGACAGGGGGCAGACTGAAGCTTTCTTT. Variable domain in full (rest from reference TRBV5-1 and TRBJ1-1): KAGVTQTPRYLIKTRGQQVTLSCSPISGHRSVSWYQQTPGQGLQFLFEYFSETQRNKGNFPGRFSGRQFSNSRSEMNVSTLELGDSALYLCASSLDRGQTEAFFGQGTRLTVV.

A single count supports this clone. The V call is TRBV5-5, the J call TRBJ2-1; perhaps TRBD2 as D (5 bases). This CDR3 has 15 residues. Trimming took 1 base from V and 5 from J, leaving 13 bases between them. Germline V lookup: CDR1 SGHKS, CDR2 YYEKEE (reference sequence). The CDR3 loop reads CASSLTGLLNNEQFF. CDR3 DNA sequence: TGTGCCAGCAGCTTGACCGGACTCCTCAACAATGAGCAGTTCTTC.

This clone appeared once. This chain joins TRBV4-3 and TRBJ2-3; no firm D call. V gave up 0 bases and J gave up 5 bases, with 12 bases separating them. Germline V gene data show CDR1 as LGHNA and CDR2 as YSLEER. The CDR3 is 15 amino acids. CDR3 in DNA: TGCGCCAGCAGCCAAGAAACCCCTGCACAAGATACGCAGTATTTT. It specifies CASSQETPAQDTQYF.

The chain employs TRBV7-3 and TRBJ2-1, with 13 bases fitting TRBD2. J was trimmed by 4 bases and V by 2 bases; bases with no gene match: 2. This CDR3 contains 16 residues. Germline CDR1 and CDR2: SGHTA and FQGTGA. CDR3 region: CASSLGTSGTYNEQFF. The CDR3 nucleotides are TGTGCCAGCAGCTTAGGGACTAGCGGGACTTACAATGAGCAGTTCTTC.

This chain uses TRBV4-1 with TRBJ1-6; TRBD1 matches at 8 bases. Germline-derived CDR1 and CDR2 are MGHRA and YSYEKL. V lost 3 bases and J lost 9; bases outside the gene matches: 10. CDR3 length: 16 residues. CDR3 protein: CASSQLGQGILSPLHF. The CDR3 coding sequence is TGCGCCAGCAGCCAGCTCGGACAGGGTATTCTTTCACCCCTCCACTTT.

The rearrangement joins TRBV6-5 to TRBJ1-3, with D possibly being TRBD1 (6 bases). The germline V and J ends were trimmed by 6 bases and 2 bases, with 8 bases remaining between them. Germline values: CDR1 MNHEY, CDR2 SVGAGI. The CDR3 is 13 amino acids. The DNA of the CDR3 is TGTGCCAGCAGACCAGGGGCTGGAAACACCATATATTTT. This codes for CASRPGAGNTIYF.

The CDR3 region has the DNA TGCAGCGTTGCGCGGGGGTACACTGAAGCTTTCTTT. Its translation is CSVARGYTEAFF. This chain joins TRBV29-1 and TRBJ1-1; tentatively, D is TRBD1 (5 bases). Germline-derived CDR1 and CDR2 are SQVTM and ANQGSEA. V was cut by 4 bases and J by 3 bases, with 9 bases left in between. The CDR3 has 12 amino acids.

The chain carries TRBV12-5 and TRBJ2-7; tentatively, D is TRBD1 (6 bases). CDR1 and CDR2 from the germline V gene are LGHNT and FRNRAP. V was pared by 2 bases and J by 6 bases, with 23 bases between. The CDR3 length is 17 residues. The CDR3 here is CASGLNLLQGPLSEQYF. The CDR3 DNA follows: TGTGCTAGTGGTTTGAACCTTCTCCAGGGGCCGCTGTCCGAGCAGTACTTC. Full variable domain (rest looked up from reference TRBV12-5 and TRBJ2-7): DARVTQTPRHKVTEMGQEVTMRCQPILGHNTVFWYRQTMMQGLELLAYFRNRAPLDDSGMPKDRFSAEMPDATLATLKIQPSEPRDSAVYFCASGLNLLQGPLSEQYFGPGTRLTVT.

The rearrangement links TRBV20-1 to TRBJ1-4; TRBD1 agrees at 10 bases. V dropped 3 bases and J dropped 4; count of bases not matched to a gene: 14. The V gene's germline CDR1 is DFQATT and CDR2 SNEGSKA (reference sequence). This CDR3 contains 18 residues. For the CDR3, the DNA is TGCAGTGCTAGTAACCCTCCGGGACAGGGGAGTTTTAATGAAAAACTGTTTTTT. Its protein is CSASNPPGQGSFNEKLFF.

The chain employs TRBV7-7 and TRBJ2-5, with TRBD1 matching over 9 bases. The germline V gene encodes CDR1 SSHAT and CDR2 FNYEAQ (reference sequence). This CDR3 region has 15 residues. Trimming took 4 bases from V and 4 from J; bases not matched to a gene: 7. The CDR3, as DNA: TGTGCCAGCAGCTCTACAGGGGGCGCGGGAGAGACCCAGTACTTC. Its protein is CASSSTGGAGETQYF.